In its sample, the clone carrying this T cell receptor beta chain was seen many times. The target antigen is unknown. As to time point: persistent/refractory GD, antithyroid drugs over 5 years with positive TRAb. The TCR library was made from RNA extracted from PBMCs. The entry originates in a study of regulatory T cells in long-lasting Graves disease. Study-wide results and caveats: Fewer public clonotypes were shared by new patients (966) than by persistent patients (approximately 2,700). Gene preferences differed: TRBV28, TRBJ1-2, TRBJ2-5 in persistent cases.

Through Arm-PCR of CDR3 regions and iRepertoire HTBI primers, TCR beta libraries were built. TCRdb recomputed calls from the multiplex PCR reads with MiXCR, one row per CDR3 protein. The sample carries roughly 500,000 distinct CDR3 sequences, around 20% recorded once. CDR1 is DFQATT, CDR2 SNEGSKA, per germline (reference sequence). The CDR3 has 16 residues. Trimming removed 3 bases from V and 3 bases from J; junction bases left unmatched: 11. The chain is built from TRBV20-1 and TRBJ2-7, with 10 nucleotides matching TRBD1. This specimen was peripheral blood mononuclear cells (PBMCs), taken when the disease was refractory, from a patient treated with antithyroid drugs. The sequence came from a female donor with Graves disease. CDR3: CSASPSSGTGDYEQYF. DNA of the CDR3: TGCAGTGCTAGCCCATCGTCCGGGACAGGGGACTACGAGCAGTACTTC.